Listed below are T cell receptor beta chains from one sample, sequenced in a study of blood T cell repertoires in COVID-19. Assay: immunoSEQ multiplex PCR; the TCRdb copy retains only in-frame clones and omits some. This sample has 62,000 or so clones, with 89% found just once. The specimen sequenced was peripheral blood. These receptors were taken from a man aged 45 to 65 with active COVID-19. The CDR3 runs from the conserved cysteine through the conserved F or W. D genes are given only for firm matches. Some rows mark clone size as missing; the rest say once, few, many or name a class of expanded clone.

J	V	size	D	CDR3	DNA
TRBJ1-2	TRBV13	.	TRBD1	CASSNRDRGGYTF	TGTGCCAGCAGCAACCGGGACAGGGGTGGCTACACCTTC
TRBJ1-2	TRBV10-3	.	TRBD1	CAISEEGAQNYGYTF	TGTGCCATCAGTGAGGAGGGGGCGCAGAACTATGGCTACACCTTC
TRBJ2-3	TRBV7-9	once	TRBD2	CASSLGLAGVTDTQYF	TGTGCCAGCAGCCTGGGACTAGCGGGAGTCACAGATACGCAGTATTTT
TRBJ1-5	TRBV19	.	.	CASKLGRLANQPQHF	TGTGCCAGTAAGTTGGGGAGATTGGCCAATCAGCCCCAGCATTTT
TRBJ2-7	TRBV5-4	.	.	CASSLDRVGTYEQYF	TGTGCCAGCAGCTTGGACAGGGTAGGGACCTACGAGCAGTACTTC
TRBJ2-3	TRBV4-3	.	TRBD2	CASSQETSGGSTQYF	TGCGCCAGCAGCCAAGAGACTAGCGGGGGCTCTACGCAGTATTTT
TRBJ1-6	TRBV14	.	.	CASSGRGNSPLHF	TGTGCCAGCAGTGGAAGAGGGAATTCACCCCTCCACTTT
TRBJ1-6	TRBV4-2	.	.	CASSRKGGPNQNSPLHF	TGTGCCAGCAGCCGTAAGGGGGGGCCGAACCAAAATTCACCCCTCCACTTT
TRBJ2-7	TRBV5-1	.	TRBD1	CASSLYPGQGSYEQYF	TGCGCCAGCAGCTTATATCCGGGACAGGGCTCCTACGAGCAGTACTTC
TRBJ2-7	TRBV5-6	.	TRBD2	CASSFRGLAGGASQQYF	TGTGCCAGCAGCTTCCGTGGTTTGGCGGGGGGGGCTTCTCAGCAGTACTTC
TRBJ1-2	TRBV19	.	.	CASSRTGTNYGYTF	TGTGCCAGTAGTAGAACCGGTACTAACTATGGCTACACCTTC
TRBJ1-5	TRBV9	.	.	CASSLSSTGNQPQHF	TGTGCCAGCAGCTTGAGCTCTACTGGCAATCAGCCCCAGCATTTT
TRBJ1-1	TRBV7-2	.	.	CASSRFGGPDTEAFF	TGTGCCAGCAGCCGGTTCGGGGGTCCGGACACTGAAGCTTTCTTT
TRBJ1-3	TRBV19	.	TRBD1	CATRTGGAGNTIYF	TGTGCCACCAGGACAGGGGGCGCTGGAAACACCATATATTTT
TRBJ1-4	TRBV19	.	TRBD1	CASRLGTGELYNEKLFF	TGTGCCAGCCGGCTGGGGACAGGGGAGCTTTATAATGAAAAACTGTTTTTT
TRBJ1-2	TRBV6-6	.	TRBD1	CASSYLTGGDGYTF	TGTGCCAGCAGTTACCTGACAGGGGGCGATGGCTACACCTTC
TRBJ2-5	TRBV4-1	.	TRBD2	CASSQATSGGIRVETQYF	TGCGCCAGCAGCCAAGCAACTAGCGGGGGGATAAGAGTAGAGACCCAGTACTTC
TRBJ2-7	TRBV19	few	TRBD1	CASSIGQGNYEQYF	TGTGCCAGTAGTATAGGACAGGGGAACTACGAGCAGTACTTC
TRBJ1-1	TRBV27	.	.	CASSLSAGGNTEAFF	TGTGCCAGCAGTTTATCGGCAGGAGGTAACACTGAAGCTTTCTTT
TRBJ2-2	TRBV15	.	.	CATSTTGIGTGELFF	TGTGCCACCAGCACCACAGGGATAGGCACCGGGGAGCTGTTTTTT
TRBJ2-1	TRBV5-5	.	.	CASSSAYNEQFF	TGTGCCAGCAGCTCCGCCTATAATGAGCAGTTCTTC
TRBJ2-7	TRBV27	.	.	CASSSPGTLNSYEQYF	TGTGCCAGCAGTTCCCCAGGTACTCTAAACTCCTACGAGCAGTACTTC
TRBJ2-5	TRBV7-2	.	.	CASSTRAQETQYF	TGTGCCAGCAGCACTCGAGCTCAAGAGACCCAGTACTTC
TRBJ2-1	TRBV19	.	TRBD2	CASSRGGGWNEQFF	TGTGCCAGTAGTAGAGGCGGGGGGTGGAATGAGCAGTTCTTC
TRBJ1-1	TRBV18	.	.	CASSPGGLGTEAFF	TGTGCCAGCTCACCTGGGGGCTTGGGCACTGAAGCTTTCTTT
TRBJ2-3	TRBV6-2/TRBV6-3	.	TRBD2	CASSPGTSGGVTQYF	TGTGCCAGCAGTCCCGGGACTAGCGGGGGTGTTACGCAGTATTTT
TRBJ2-7	TRBV5-4	few	.	CASSLDWQGEQYF	TGTGCCAGCAGCCTGGACTGGCAGGGCGAGCAGTACTTC
TRBJ2-7	TRBV21-1	.	.	CASSKFFLSSYEQYF	TGTGCCAGCAGCAAGTTCTTCTTGAGCTCCTACGAGCAGTACTTC
TRBJ1-4	TRBV2	once	.	CASSEGRFTNEKLFF	TGTGCCAGCAGTGAAGGGAGGTTTACTAATGAAAAACTGTTTTTT
TRBJ1-5	TRBV9	.	.	CASSVGGARNQPQHF	TGTGCCAGCAGCGTTGGCGGGGCTAGGAATCAGCCCCAGCATTTT
TRBJ1-2	TRBV3-1/TRBV3-2	.	TRBD1	CASSQGWTGGVGYTF	TGTGCCAGCAGCCAAGGGTGGACAGGGGGCGTCGGCTACACCTTC